A single sample is the source of the 12 T cell receptor beta chains below, sequenced in a study of T cell responses to AZD1222 COVID-19 vaccine. TCRdb's copy holds only in-frame clones and misses some; the assay was immunoSEQ multiplex PCR. The sample yields some 160,000 clones, more than 85% seen once. The sample in question was peripheral blood, obtained on day 0 of AZD1222 vaccination. Every receptor here comes from an adult in good health.

The sample holds a few counts of this clone. The chain has TRBV29-1 and TRBJ2-7; D is unresolved. Trimming took 5 bases from V and 0 from J, leaving 8 bases between them. Per germline, CDR1 SQVTM and CDR2 ANQGSEA. CDR3 length: 12 amino acids. DNA of the CDR3: TGCAGCGTTCGGACCCACTCCTACGAGCAGTACTTC. It specifies CSVRTHSYEQYF.

The rearrangement joins TRBV11-1 to TRBJ2-1; D possibly matches TRBD1 or TRBD2 (5 bases each). The CDR3 is made up of 13 amino acids. Between the trimmed V and J ends, which lost 5 bases and 9 bases, there was a span of 14 bases. CDR1 and CDR2 from the germline V gene are SGHAT and FQDESV (reference sequence). The CDR3 here is CASSPVLGTEQFF. CDR3 bases: TGTGCCAGCAGCCCCGTTTTGGGGACTGAGCAGTTCTTC. The full variable domain, in which reference TRBV11-1 and TRBJ2-1 provide the parts outside the CDR3, is EAEVAQSPRYKITEKSQAVAFWCDPISGHATLYWYRQILGQGPELLVQFQDESVVDDSQLPKDRFSAERLKGVDSTLKIQPAELGDSAMYLCASSPVLGTEQFFGPGTRLTVL.

The genes are TRBV6-5 and TRBJ2-7, with D uncertain. CDR1 is MNHEY, CDR2 SVGAGI, per germline. The CDR3 is made up of 14 amino acids. V lost 1 base, J lost 3 bases, and 10 bases lay in between. The CDR3 loop reads CASSYFPGNYEQYF. The CDR3, as DNA: TGTGCCAGCAGTTACTTTCCTGGAAACTACGAGCAGTACTTC.

V usage is TRBV7-9 and J usage is TRBJ1-6; 7 bases map to TRBD1. V shed 5 bases and J 0 bases; nucleotides not matched to a gene: 13. The CDR3 totals 19 residues. Germline CDR1 SEHNR, CDR2 FQNEAQ (reference sequence). CDR3 protein: CASSPKPGQRSSYNSPLHF. CDR3 bases: TGTGCCAGCAGCCCAAAACCGGGACAGAGGAGCTCCTATAATTCACCCCTCCACTTT.

The chain has TRBV7-9 and TRBJ1-1, with 8 bases identical to TRBD1. Germline CDR1 is SEHNR and CDR2 is FQNEAQ (reference sequence). The trim removed 3 bases at V and 6 bases at J, leaving 12 bases unmatched. This CDR3 is built from 16 residues. CDR3 protein: CASSLGQVRPVPEAFF. The CDR3 region has the DNA TGTGCCAGCAGCTTGGGACAGGTCCGCCCGGTCCCTGAAGCTTTCTTT.

The chain couples TRBV5-1 to TRBJ1-1, with D perhaps TRBD1 (5 bases). The CDR3 loop spans 18 amino acids. Germline values: CDR1 SGHRS, CDR2 YFSETQ. Trimming pared 0 bases from V and 0 bases from J, leaving 18 bases between. CDR3 amino acids: CASSLGSSARGMNTEAFF. CDR3 DNA: TGCGCCAGCAGCTTGGGGTCTTCGGCTAGGGGCATGAACACTGAAGCTTTCTTT.

The genes are TRBV5-4 and TRBJ2-7; 13 bases are a match to TRBD2. The CDR3 consists of 15 residues. The trim removed 0 bases at V and 6 bases at J, leaving 3 bases unmatched. Germline V lookup: CDR1 SGHNT, CDR2 YYREEE (reference sequence). The CDR3 protein is CASSLGLAGGFEQYF. The CDR3 DNA is TGTGCCAGCAGCTTGGGACTAGCGGGGGGTTTCGAGCAGTACTTC. The full variable domain, completed using reference TRBV5-4 and TRBJ2-7, is ETGVTQSPTHLIKTRGQQVTLRCSSQSGHNTVSWYQQALGQGPQFIFQYYREEENGRGNFPPRFSGLQFPNYSSELNVNALELDDSALYLCASSLGLAGGFEQYFGPGTRLTVT.

This clone was found a few times. The genes are TRBV15 and TRBJ2-7; D is possibly TRBD1 (6 bases). The CDR3 has 14 residues. Germline V lookup: CDR1 LNHNV, CDR2 YYDKDF (reference sequence). Trimming removed 4 bases at V and 2 bases at J, with 12 bases between. DNA for the CDR3: TGTGCCACCAGCAAGGGACAACCCGCCTACGAGCAGTACTTC. Translated, it gives CATSKGQPAYEQYF.

DNA of the CDR3: TGCGCCAGCAGCCACAACTCCGACACTGAAGCTTTCTTT. The encoded protein is CASSHNSDTEAFF. The chain recombines TRBV5-1 with TRBJ1-1; D is ambiguous. V was trimmed by 4 bases and J by 3 bases, leaving 10 bases between them. This CDR3 has 13 amino acids. Germline V lookup: CDR1 SGHRS, CDR2 YFSETQ.

The gene calls are TRBV5-4 and TRBJ2-5; 10 bases are a match to TRBD1. The germline V gene has CDR1 SGHNT and CDR2 YYREEE (reference sequence). Germline trimming cut 3 bases from V and 4 bases from J; bases unmatched to any gene: 3. The CDR3 runs 14 residues. CDR3 residues: CASSSWTGGETQYF. The CDR3 nucleotides are TGTGCCAGCAGCTCCTGGACAGGGGGAGAGACCCAGTACTTC.

This clone was found once. The genes are TRBV18 and TRBJ1-2; D not resolved. The germline CDR1 and CDR2 sequences are KGHSH and LQKENI. There are 15 residues in the CDR3. The V gene lost 6 bases and the J gene lost 2 bases, with 16 bases spanning the gap. CDR3 protein: CASSPRKDSNYGYTF. CDR3 nucleotide sequence: TGTGCCAGCTCGCCAAGAAAGGACTCAAACTATGGCTACACCTTC.

This sequence joins TRBV11-2 and TRBJ1-1; D gene uncertain. Trimming cost V 5 bases and J 7 bases, with 8 bases left between them. Germline V gene lookup returns CDR1 SGHAT and CDR2 FQNNGV. CDR3 length equals 11 residues. The CDR3 spells CASSPGSEAFF. CDR3 nucleotide sequence: TGTGCCAGCAGCCCCGGGAGTGAAGCTTTCTTT.